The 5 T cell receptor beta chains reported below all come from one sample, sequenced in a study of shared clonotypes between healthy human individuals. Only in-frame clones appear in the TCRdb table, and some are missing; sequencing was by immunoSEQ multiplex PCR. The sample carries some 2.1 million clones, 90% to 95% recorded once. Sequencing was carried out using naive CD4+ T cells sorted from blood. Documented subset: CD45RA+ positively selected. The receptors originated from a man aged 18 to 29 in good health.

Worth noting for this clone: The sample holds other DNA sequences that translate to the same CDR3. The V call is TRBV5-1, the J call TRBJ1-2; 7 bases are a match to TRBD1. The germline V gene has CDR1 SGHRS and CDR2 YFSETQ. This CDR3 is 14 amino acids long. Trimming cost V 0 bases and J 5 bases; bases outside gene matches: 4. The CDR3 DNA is TGCGCCAGCAGCTTGGCGCAGGGGGGATATGGCTACACCTTC. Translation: CASSLAQGGYGYTF. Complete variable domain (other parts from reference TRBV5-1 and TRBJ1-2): KAGVTQTPRYLIKTRGQQVTLSCSPISGHRSVSWYQQTPGQGLQFLFEYFSETQRNKGNFPGRFSGRQFSNSRSEMNVSTLELGDSALYLCASSLAQGGYGYTFGSGTRLTVV.

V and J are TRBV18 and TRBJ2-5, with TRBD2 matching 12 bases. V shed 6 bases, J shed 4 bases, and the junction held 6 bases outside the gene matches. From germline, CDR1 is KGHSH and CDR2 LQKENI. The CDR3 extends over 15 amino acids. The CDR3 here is CASSPTSGGPETQYF. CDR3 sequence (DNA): TGTGCCAGCTCGCCTACTAGCGGGGGGCCAGAGACCCAGTACTTC.

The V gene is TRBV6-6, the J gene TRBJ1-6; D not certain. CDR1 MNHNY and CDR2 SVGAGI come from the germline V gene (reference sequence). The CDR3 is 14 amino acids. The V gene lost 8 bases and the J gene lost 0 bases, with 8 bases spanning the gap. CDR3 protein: CASSRSSYNSPLHF. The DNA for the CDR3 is TGTGCCAGCTCCAGGAGCTCCTATAATTCACCCCTCCACTTT.

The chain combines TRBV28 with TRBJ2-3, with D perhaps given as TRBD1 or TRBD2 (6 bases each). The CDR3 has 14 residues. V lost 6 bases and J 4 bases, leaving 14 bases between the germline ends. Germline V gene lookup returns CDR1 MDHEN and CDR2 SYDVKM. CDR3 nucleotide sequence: TGTGCCAGCAGCTCCGGGGGCCAGGCAGATACGCAGTATTTT. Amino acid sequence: CASSSGGQADTQYF.

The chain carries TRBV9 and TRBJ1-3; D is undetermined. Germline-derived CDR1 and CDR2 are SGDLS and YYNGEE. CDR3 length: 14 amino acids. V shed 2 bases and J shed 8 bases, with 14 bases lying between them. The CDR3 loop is CASSVGNLIDTIYF. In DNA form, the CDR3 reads TGTGCCAGCAGCGTGGGGAACCTCATTGACACCATATATTTT.